Sequencing of this T cell receptor beta chain was carried out in a study of CD8+CD57+ T cells in acquired aplastic anemia. Study background: Sorted CD4+ and CD8+ cells yielded around 3.3 ug of DNA on average. Healthy donors gave some 10 million reads on average for CD4+ cells. Findings and limits, study-wide: Patients and controls had in common some 30 CD8+ CDR3 sequences. Between patients and controls, CD8+ Simpson's diversity did not vary significantly.

The table lists this clonotype with many counts. Its antigen is not known. Profiling that covered TCR beta VDJ and CDR3 relied on genomic DNA as its template. Using its own MiXCR run on the reads, TCRdb lists one record per CDR3 protein. Among under 150,000 distinct CDR3 sequences listed, around two fifths were seen once. The CDR3 is 15 amino acids. Germline lookup yields CDR1 KGHDR and CDR2 SFDVKD. J lost 0 bases, V lost 3 bases, and 1 base had no gene match. This clonotype was obtained from a human donor in good health, serving as a control. Sequenced input: sorted CD4+, CD8+, or CD8+CD57+ T cells (not recorded which) from PBMCs. The chain has TRBV24-1 and TRBJ2-3, with 8 bases matching TRBD2. The CDR3 DNA reads TGTGCCACCAGTGATGTAGCGGGGAGCACAGATACGCAGTATTTT. Amino acids: CATSDVAGSTDTQYF.